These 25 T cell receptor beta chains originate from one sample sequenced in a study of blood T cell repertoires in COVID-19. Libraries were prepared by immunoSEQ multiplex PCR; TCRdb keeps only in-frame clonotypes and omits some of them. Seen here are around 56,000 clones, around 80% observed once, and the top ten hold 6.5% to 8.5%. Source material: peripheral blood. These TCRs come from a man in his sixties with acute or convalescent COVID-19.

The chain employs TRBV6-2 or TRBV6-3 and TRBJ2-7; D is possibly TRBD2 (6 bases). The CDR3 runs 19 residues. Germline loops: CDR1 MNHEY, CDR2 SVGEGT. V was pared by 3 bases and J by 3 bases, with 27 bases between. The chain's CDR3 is CASSYKLADPAPGRYEQYF. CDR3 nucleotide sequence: TGTGCCAGCAGTTATAAGTTAGCGGACCCGGCCCCCGGGCGCTACGAGCAGTACTTC.

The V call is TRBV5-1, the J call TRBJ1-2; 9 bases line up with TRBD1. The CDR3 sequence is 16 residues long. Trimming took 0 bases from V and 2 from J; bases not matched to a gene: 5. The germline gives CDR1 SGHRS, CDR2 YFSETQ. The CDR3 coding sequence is TGCGCCAGCAGCTTGGGAGGACAGGGGATGAACTATGGCTACACCTTC. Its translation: CASSLGGQGMNYGYTF.

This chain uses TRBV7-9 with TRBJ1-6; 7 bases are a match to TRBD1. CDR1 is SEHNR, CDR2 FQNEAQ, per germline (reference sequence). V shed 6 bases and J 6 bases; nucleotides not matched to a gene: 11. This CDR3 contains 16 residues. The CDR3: CASSPSTGVANSPLHF. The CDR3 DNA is TGTGCCAGCAGTCCTAGTACAGGGGTTGCTAATTCACCCCTCCACTTT.

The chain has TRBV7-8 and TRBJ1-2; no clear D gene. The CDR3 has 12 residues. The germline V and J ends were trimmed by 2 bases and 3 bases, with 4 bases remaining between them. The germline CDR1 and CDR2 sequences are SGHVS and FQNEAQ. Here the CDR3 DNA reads TGTGCCAGCAGCTTACAGGACTATGGCTACACCTTC. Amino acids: CASSLQDYGYTF. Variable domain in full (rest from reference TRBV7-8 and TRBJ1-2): GAGVSQSPRYKVAKRGQDVALRCDPISGHVSLFWYQQALGQGPEFLTYFQNEAQLDKSGLPSDRFFAERPEGSVSTLKIQRTQQEDSAVYLCASSLQDYGYTFGSGTRLTVV.

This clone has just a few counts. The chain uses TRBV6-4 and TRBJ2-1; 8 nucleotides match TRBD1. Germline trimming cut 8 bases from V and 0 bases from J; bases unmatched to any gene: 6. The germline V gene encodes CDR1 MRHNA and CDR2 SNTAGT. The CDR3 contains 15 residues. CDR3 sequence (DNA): TGTGCCAGCTCCCGACAGGGGAGCTCCTACAATGAGCAGTTCTTC. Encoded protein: CASSRQGSSYNEQFF.

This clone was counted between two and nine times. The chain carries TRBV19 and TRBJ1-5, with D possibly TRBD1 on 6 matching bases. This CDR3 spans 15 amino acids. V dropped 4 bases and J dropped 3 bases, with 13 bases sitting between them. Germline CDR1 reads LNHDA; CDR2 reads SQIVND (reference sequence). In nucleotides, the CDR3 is TGTGCCAGTAGTAAGAAGGACAGTGTCAATCAGCCCCAGCATTTT. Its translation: CASSKKDSVNQPQHF.

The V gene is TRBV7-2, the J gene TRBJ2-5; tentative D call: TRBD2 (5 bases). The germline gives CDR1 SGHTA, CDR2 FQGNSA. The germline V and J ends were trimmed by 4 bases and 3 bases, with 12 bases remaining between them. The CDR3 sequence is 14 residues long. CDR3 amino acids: CASSSLDLKETQYF. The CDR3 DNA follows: TGTGCCAGCAGCTCCCTGGACTTAAAAGAGACCCAGTACTTC.

DNA for the CDR3: TGTGCCAGCAGAGGGACTAGCGGGGCGGGGGAGACCCAGTACTTC. The encoded protein is CASRGTSGAGETQYF. The V and J genes are TRBV2 and TRBJ2-5; 13 bases map to TRBD2. The germline V gene has CDR1 SNHLY and CDR2 FYNNEI. After removal of 6 bases from V and 5 bases from J, the junction contained 6 bases not matched to a gene. The length of the CDR3 is 15 residues.

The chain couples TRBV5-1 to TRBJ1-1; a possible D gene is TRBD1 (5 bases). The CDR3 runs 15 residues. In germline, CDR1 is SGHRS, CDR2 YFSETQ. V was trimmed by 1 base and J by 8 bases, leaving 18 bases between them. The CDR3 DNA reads TGCGCCAGCAGCTTGACTCGCGGGGCCTCCCACGAAGCTTTCTTT. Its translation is CASSLTRGASHEAFF.

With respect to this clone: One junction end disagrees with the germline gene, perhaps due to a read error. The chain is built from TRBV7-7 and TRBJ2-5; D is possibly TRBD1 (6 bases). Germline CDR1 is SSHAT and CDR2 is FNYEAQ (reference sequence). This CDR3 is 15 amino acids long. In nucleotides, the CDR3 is TGTGCTAGCAGCTTAGATGGGACAATTGGAGGGACCCAGTACTTC. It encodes CASSLDGTIGGTQYF.

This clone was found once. The CDR3 protein is CATGGINTGELFF. The CDR3 coding sequence is TGTGCCACCGGGGGGATCAACACCGGGGAGCTGTTTTTT. The chain links TRBV5-4 to TRBJ2-2, with 7 bases fitting TRBD2. Trimming at V came to 9 bases and at J to 2 bases, leaving 4 bases not matched to a gene. This CDR3 comprises 13 residues. Germline CDR1 reads SGHNT; CDR2 reads YYREEE (reference sequence).

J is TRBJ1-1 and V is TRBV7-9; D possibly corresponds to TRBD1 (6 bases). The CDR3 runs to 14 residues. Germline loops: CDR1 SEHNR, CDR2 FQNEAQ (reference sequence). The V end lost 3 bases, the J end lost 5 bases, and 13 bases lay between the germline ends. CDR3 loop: CASSFRKGGTEAFF. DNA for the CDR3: TGTGCCAGCAGCTTCAGAAAAGGGGGAACTGAAGCTTTCTTT. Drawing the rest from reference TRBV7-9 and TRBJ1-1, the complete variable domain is DTGVSQNPRHKITKRGQNVTFRCDPISEHNRLYWYRQTLGQGPEFLTYFQNEAQLEKSRLLSDRFSAERPKGSFSTLEIQRTEQGDSAMYLCASSFRKGGTEAFFGQGTRLTVV.

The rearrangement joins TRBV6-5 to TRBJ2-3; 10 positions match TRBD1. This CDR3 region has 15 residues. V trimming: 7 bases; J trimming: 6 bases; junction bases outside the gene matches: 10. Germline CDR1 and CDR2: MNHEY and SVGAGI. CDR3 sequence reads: CASNRDRGMGDTQYF. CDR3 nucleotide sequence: TGTGCCAGCAACCGGGACAGGGGAATGGGGGATACGCAGTATTTT.

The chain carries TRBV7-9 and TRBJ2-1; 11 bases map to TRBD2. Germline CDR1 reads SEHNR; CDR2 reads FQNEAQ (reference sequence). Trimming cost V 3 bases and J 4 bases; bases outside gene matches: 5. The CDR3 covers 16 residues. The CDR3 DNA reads TGTGCCAGCAGCTTTGTAGCGGGGGGGCGGTACAATGAGCAGTTCTTC. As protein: CASSFVAGGRYNEQFF. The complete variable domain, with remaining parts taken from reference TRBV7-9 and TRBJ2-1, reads DTGVSQNPRHKITKRGQNVTFRCDPISEHNRLYWYRQTLGQGPEFLTYFQNEAQLEKSRLLSDRFSAERPKGSFSTLEIQRTEQGDSAMYLCASSFVAGGRYNEQFFGPGTRLTVL.

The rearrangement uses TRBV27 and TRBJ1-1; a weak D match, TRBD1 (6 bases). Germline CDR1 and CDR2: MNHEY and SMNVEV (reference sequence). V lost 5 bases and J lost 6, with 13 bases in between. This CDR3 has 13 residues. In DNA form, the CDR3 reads TGTGCCAGCAGTCCCGGGACACTTGCTGAAGCTTTCTTT. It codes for CASSPGTLAEAFF.

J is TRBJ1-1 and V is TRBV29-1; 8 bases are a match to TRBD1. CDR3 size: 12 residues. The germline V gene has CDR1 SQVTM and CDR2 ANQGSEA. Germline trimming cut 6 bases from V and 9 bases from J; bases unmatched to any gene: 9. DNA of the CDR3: TGCAGCGTCCGATCCGGACAGGGACAAGCTTTCTTT. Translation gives CSVRSGQGQAFF.

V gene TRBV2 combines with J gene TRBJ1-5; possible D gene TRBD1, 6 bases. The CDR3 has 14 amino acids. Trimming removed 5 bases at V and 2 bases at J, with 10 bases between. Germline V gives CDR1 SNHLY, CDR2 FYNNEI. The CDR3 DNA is TGTGCCAGCAGTAACCGACAGGGCAATCAGCCCCAGCATTTT. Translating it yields CASSNRQGNQPQHF.

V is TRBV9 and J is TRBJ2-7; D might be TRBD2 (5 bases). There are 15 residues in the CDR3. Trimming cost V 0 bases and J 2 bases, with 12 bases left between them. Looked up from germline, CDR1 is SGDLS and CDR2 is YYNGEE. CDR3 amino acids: CASSVASGAAYEQYF. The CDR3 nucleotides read TGTGCCAGCAGCGTAGCCAGCGGCGCTGCCTACGAGCAGTACTTC.

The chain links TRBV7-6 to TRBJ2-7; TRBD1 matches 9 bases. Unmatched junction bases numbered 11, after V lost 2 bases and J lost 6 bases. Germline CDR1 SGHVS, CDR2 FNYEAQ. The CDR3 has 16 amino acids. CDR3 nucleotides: TGTGCCAGCAGCTTATCCCTGACAGGGGGAAGGGGCGAGCAGTACTTC. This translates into CASSLSLTGGRGEQYF.

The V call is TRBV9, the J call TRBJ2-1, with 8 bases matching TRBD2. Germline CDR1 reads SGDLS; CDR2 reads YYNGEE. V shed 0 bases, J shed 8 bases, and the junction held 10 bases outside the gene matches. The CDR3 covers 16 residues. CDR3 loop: CASSVEDGGAKYEQFF. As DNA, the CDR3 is TGTGCCAGCAGCGTAGAGGACGGGGGGGCCAAGTATGAGCAGTTCTTC.

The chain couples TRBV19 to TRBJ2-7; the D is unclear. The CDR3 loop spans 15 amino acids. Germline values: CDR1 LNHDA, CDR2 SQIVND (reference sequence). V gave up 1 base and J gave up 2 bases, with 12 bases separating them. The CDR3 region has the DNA TGTGCCAGTAGTATAGGTCACGTCGGAGCCTACGAGCAGTACTTC. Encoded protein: CASSIGHVGAYEQYF.

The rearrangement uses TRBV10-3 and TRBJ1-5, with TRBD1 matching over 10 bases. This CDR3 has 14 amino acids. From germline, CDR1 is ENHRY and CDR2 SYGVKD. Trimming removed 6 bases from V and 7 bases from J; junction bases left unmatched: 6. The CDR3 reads CAISRTGGEQPQHF. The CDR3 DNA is TGTGCCATCAGCCGGACAGGGGGAGAGCAGCCCCAGCATTTT.

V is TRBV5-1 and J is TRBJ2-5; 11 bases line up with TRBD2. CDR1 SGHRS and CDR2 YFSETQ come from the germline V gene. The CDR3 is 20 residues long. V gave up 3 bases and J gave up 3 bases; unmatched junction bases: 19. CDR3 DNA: TGCGCCAGCAGCTCGCCCCCCACCGGCCCGGGACTAGCGGTCGAAGAGACCCAGTACTTC. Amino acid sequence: CASSSPPTGPGLAVEETQYF. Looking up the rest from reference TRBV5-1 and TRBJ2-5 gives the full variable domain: KAGVTQTPRYLIKTRGQQVTLSCSPISGHRSVSWYQQTPGQGLQFLFEYFSETQRNKGNFPGRFSGRQFSNSRSEMNVSTLELGDSALYLCASSSPPTGPGLAVEETQYFGPGTRLLVL.

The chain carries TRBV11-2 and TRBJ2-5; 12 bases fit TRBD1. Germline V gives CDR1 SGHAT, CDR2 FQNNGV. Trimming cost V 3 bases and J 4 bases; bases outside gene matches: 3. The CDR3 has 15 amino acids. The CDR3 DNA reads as TGTGCCAGCAGCTTCGGGACAGGGGGCTTAGAGACCCAGTACTTC. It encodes CASSFGTGGLETQYF.

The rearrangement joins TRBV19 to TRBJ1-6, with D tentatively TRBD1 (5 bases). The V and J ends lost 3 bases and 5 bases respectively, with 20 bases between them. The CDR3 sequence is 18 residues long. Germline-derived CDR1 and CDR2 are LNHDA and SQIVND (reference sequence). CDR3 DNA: TGTGCCAGTAGTATCGGCCGTCAGGGTTGGGCAAATAATTCACCCCTCCACTTT. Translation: CASSIGRQGWANNSPLHF.